One and the same sample provided the 32 T cell receptor beta chains below, sequenced in a study of blood T cell repertoires in COVID-19. Method: immunoSEQ multiplex PCR; TCRdb's copy keeps in-frame clones and lacks some. Here the sample spans approximately 53,000 clones, about four fifths being singletons. The sequenced sample consisted of peripheral blood. Every receptor here comes from a woman aged 60-75 years with acute or convalescent COVID-19.

The V call is TRBV13, the J call TRBJ1-1; D remains ambiguous. CDR3 length: 15 residues. Germline V gene lookup returns CDR1 PRHDT and CDR2 FYEKMQ (reference sequence). V was clipped by 3 bases and J by 4 bases, with 15 bases between them. The chain's CDR3 is CASSFGSRVGTEAFF. The DNA for the CDR3 is TGTGCCAGCAGCTTCGGATCACGGGTCGGCACTGAAGCTTTCTTT.

The V call is TRBV11-1, the J call TRBJ1-6; unclear D gene. Germline V gene sequence: CDR1 SGHAT, CDR2 FQDESV (reference sequence). V was pared by 3 bases and J by 8 bases, with 11 bases between. The CDR3 consists of 14 residues. In nucleotides, the CDR3 is TGTGCCAGCAGCTTGGGGAGGGTCGATTCACCCCTCCACTTT. As protein: CASSLGRVDSPLHF.

The V gene is TRBV21-1, the J gene TRBJ1-3; the D call TRBD1 from the table was never checked on the DNA. TRBV21-1 is flagged as a pseudogene. The CDR3 is made up of 14 amino acids. The CDR3 is CASSTDRAGNTIYF. CDR3 in DNA: TGTGCCAGCAGCACGGACAGGGCTGGAAACACCATATATTTT.

This clone appeared a few times. This chain connects TRBV2 to TRBJ2-7; possibly TRBD1 for D (6 bases). This CDR3 comprises 13 residues. V was shortened by 5 bases and J by 3 bases, with 11 bases between the two germline ends. Germline V gene lookup returns CDR1 SNHLY and CDR2 FYNNEI. CDR3 protein: CASSRDIYYEQYF. The DNA for the CDR3 is TGTGCCAGCAGTCGGGACATCTACTACGAGCAGTACTTC.

The chain recombines TRBV5-4 with TRBJ1-2; 8 nucleotides agree with TRBD1. Trimming at V came to 0 bases and at J to 6 bases, leaving 4 bases not matched to a gene. The CDR3 loop spans 14 amino acids. The germline gives CDR1 SGHNT, CDR2 YYREEE (reference sequence). CDR3 nucleotide sequence: TGTGCCAGCAGCTTGGTCAGGGGGCAGGATGGCTACACCTTC. As protein: CASSLVRGQDGYTF.

This clone was detected a few times. The chain combines TRBV5-1 with TRBJ1-2; D is unclear. CDR3 length: 14 residues. CDR1 and CDR2 from the germline V gene are SGHRS and YFSETQ. V shed 6 bases and J shed 0 bases, with 12 bases lying between them. The CDR3 loop is CASTIDSANYGYTF. In DNA, the CDR3 is TGCGCCAGCACCATAGATTCGGCTAACTATGGCTACACCTTC.

The chain uses TRBV7-9 and TRBJ1-2; TRBD1 is a possible D gene (6 bases). V lost 5 bases and J 4 bases, leaving 14 bases between the germline ends. The CDR3 covers 14 residues. The germline V gene encodes CDR1 SEHNR and CDR2 FQNEAQ (reference sequence). CDR3 residues: CASSVIQGPYGYTF. CDR3 DNA sequence: TGTGCCAGCAGCGTAATACAGGGACCCTATGGCTACACCTTC.

Only a few counts were recorded for this clone. V usage is TRBV9 and J usage is TRBJ2-5, with 10 nucleotides matching TRBD1. The CDR3 length is 13 residues. Germline trimming cut 5 bases from V and 5 bases from J; bases unmatched to any gene: 3. Germline V CDR1 and CDR2: SGDLS, YYNGEE. CDR3 amino acids: CASSRTGGETQYF. Here the CDR3 DNA reads TGTGCCAGCAGTCGGACAGGGGGGGAGACCCAGTACTTC. Supplemented by reference TRBV9 and TRBJ2-5, the full variable domain reads DSGVTQTPKHLITATGQRVTLRCSPRSGDLSVYWYQQSLDQGLQFLIQYYNGEERAKGNILERFSAQQFPDLHSELNLSSLELGDSALYFCASSRTGGETQYFGPGTRLLVL.

This clone was observed a handful of times. The V gene is TRBV3-1 (or the pseudogene TRBV3-2), the J gene TRBJ1-1, with a weak D call TRBD1 (5 bases). Between the trimmed V and J ends, which lost 1 base and 10 bases, there was a span of 10 bases. Looked up from germline, CDR1 is LGHDT and CDR2 is YNNKEL (reference sequence). CDR3 length equals 12 residues. The CDR3 DNA follows: TGTGCCAGCAGCCAAGGGGTGACAGCAGCTTTCTTT. Amino acid sequence: CASSQGVTAAFF.

The rearrangement links TRBV10-3 to TRBJ1-1; perhaps TRBD1 as D (6 bases). The CDR3 sequence is 13 residues long. Trimming removed 6 bases at V and 2 bases at J, with 10 bases between. Germline CDR1 is ENHRY and CDR2 is SYGVKD. CDR3 DNA sequence: TGTGCCATCAGGACGGACAGTAACACTGAAGCTTTCTTT. Translation: CAIRTDSNTEAFF.

The V and J genes are TRBV24-1 and TRBJ1-1; D is undetermined. The germline CDR1 and CDR2 sequences are KGHDR and SFDVKD. The CDR3 sequence is 15 residues long. V gave up 9 bases and J gave up 0 bases, with 16 bases separating them. The CDR3 is CATPQLGRVNTEAFF. The CDR3 bases are TGTGCCACCCCCCAATTGGGGAGGGTGAACACTGAAGCTTTCTTT.

This clone has only one observation. This sequence joins TRBV24-1 and TRBJ1-2; unclear D gene. The germline V and J ends were trimmed by 9 bases and 9 bases, with 13 bases remaining between them. CDR1 and CDR2 (germline): KGHDR, SFDVKD. CDR3 length: 11 residues. The CDR3 here is CATLTAICYTF. The CDR3 DNA sequence: TGTGCCACCTTAACCGCTATATGCTACACCTTC.

The chain employs TRBV6-6 and TRBJ2-1, with 8 bases lining up with TRBD1. V lost 7 bases to trimming and J lost 2 bases; unmatched junction nucleotides: 7. The CDR3 extends over 15 amino acids. The germline gives CDR1 MNHNY, CDR2 SVGAGI (reference sequence). The CDR3 spells CASIAGTGTYNEQFF. The DNA for the CDR3 is TGTGCCAGCATTGCCGGGACAGGTACCTACAATGAGCAGTTCTTC.

J is TRBJ1-2 and V is TRBV29-1, with 8 bases matching TRBD1. The CDR3 covers 15 residues. Germline CDR1 is SQVTM and CDR2 is ANQGSEA. V dropped 2 bases and J dropped 3; count of bases not matched to a gene: 8. CDR3 amino acids: CSVESGQGFHYGYTF. The CDR3 DNA reads TGCAGCGTTGAATCAGGACAGGGATTTCACTATGGCTACACCTTC.

The J gene is TRBJ1-4, the V gene TRBV12-3 or TRBV12-4; D call uncertain. This CDR3 comprises 12 residues. The V gene lost 3 bases and the J gene lost 7 bases, with 6 bases spanning the gap. The CDR3 region has the DNA TGTGCCAGCAGTTTTAACGGTGAAAAACTGTTTTTT. It encodes CASSFNGEKLFF.

The chain joins TRBV19 to TRBJ2-5; no clear D. The CDR3 is 12 residues long. The V gene lost 8 bases and the J gene lost 5 bases, with 12 bases spanning the gap. Germline CDR1 is LNHDA and CDR2 is SQIVND (reference sequence). CDR3 sequence reads: CASGRGEETQYF. For the CDR3, the DNA is TGTGCCAGTGGAAGAGGCGAGGAGACCCAGTACTTC.

The V gene is TRBV7-8, the J gene TRBJ1-3, with TRBD1 matching over 7 bases. Germline V gives CDR1 SGHVS, CDR2 FQNEAQ. The CDR3 is 15 residues long. J lost 0 bases, V lost 1 base, and 0 bases had no gene match. The CDR3 is CASSLGDSSGNTIYF. Written as DNA, the CDR3 is TGTGCCAGCAGCTTAGGGGACAGCTCTGGAAACACCATATATTTT.

The chain is built from TRBV5-8 and TRBJ1-5, with TRBD1 matching over 9 bases. From germline, CDR1 is SGHTS and CDR2 YDEGEE. The CDR3 length is 17 residues. V was pared by 4 bases and J by 7 bases, with 15 bases of the junction left unmatched. The CDR3 DNA reads as TGTGCCAGCAGCAGCGCTTTGGACAGGGGTGTAGGGCAGCCCCAGCATTTT. Amino acid sequence: CASSSALDRGVGQPQHF.

This chain joins TRBV4-1 and TRBJ2-7; 7 nucleotides agree with TRBD1. In germline, CDR1 is MGHRA, CDR2 YSYEKL. CDR3 length: 16 residues. Unmatched junction bases numbered 9, after V lost 2 bases and J lost 2 bases. CDR3 in amino acids: CASSQSSDRAAYEQYF. The DNA for the CDR3 is TGCGCCAGCAGCCAATCCTCAGACAGGGCCGCCTACGAGCAGTACTTC.

This chain uses TRBV11-2 with TRBJ2-6; 7 bases agree with TRBD1. The J segment lost 0 bases and the V segment lost 3 bases, leaving 8 bases of the junction unmatched. There are 18 residues in the CDR3. Germline-derived CDR1 and CDR2 are SGHAT and FQNNGV. CDR3 nucleotide sequence: TGTGCCAGCAGCTTTCCGACAGGGCCGAGCTCTGGGGCCAACGTCCTGACTTTC. Its translation is CASSFPTGPSSGANVLTF. Full variable domain (remainder filled in from reference TRBV11-2 and TRBJ2-6): EAGVAQSPRYKIIEKRQSVAFWCNPISGHATLYWYQQILGQGPKLLIQFQNNGVVDDSQLPKDRFSAERLKGVDSTLKIQPAKLEDSAVYLCASSFPTGPSSGANVLTFGAGSRLTVL.

V gene TRBV19 combines with J gene TRBJ1-6; 8 nucleotides agree with TRBD1. Trimming at V came to 0 bases and at J to 9 bases, leaving 7 bases not matched to a gene. CDR1 is LNHDA, CDR2 SQIVND, per germline (reference sequence). This CDR3 has 16 amino acids. CDR3 bases: TGTGCCAGTAGTATAGACGGGACAGGCACAAGTTCACCCCTCCACTTT. This codes for CASSIDGTGTSSPLHF.

The chain couples TRBV7-9 to TRBJ1-4, with TRBD1 matching over 7 bases. Unmatched junction bases numbered 9, after V lost 5 bases and J lost 0 bases. Germline assignment: CDR1 SEHNR and CDR2 FQNEAQ (reference sequence). This CDR3 has 17 residues. In nucleotides, the CDR3 is TGTGCCAGCAGCACCCGACAGGGACTGGCAACTAATGAAAAACTGTTTTTT. Protein sequence: CASSTRQGLATNEKLFF.

The chain couples TRBV30 to TRBJ2-2; possible D gene TRBD2, 5 bases. Germline-derived CDR1 and CDR2 are GTSNPN and SVGIG (reference sequence). The ends were cut back, 0 bases at V and 3 bases at J, with 11 bases in the middle. CDR3 length: 15 amino acids. As DNA, the CDR3 is TGTGCCTGGAGTGTACCGGGGAAGGACACCGGGGAGCTGTTTTTT. This sequence encodes CAWSVPGKDTGELFF.

This rearrangement joins TRBV27 to TRBJ2-7, with D possibly TRBD1 on 6 matching bases. Looked up from germline, CDR1 is MNHEY and CDR2 is SMNVEV (reference sequence). This CDR3 is built from 11 residues. V lost 5 bases to trimming and J lost 6 bases, with 8 bases between them. CDR3 residues: CASSNRVEQYF. The DNA of the CDR3 is TGTGCCAGCAGTAACAGGGTCGAGCAGTACTTC.

This clone occurred once. This chain joins TRBV6-5 and TRBJ2-2; tentatively, D is TRBD1 (5 bases). V was cut by 4 bases and J by 2 bases, with 8 bases left in between. This CDR3 has 14 amino acids. Germline assignment: CDR1 MNHEY and CDR2 SVGAGI. CDR3 nucleotide sequence: TGTGCCAGCAGTTCGACAGATAACACCGGGGAGCTGTTTTTT. Translation gives CASSSTDNTGELFF.

This clone was observed a single time. The chain recombines TRBV30 with TRBJ2-1, with TRBD2 matching 10 bases. Germline V lookup: CDR1 GTSNPN, CDR2 SVGIG (reference sequence). After removal of 3 bases from V and 2 bases from J, the junction contained 13 bases not matched to a gene. This CDR3 comprises 18 residues. The CDR3 loop reads CAWRGTALSGGPYNEQFF. The CDR3 region has the DNA TGTGCCTGGAGGGGGACAGCCCTTAGCGGGGGGCCCTACAATGAGCAGTTCTTC.

The chain recombines TRBV7-6 with TRBJ2-2; D gene uncertain. The CDR3 spans 14 residues. The germline CDR1 and CDR2 sequences are SGHVS and FNYEAQ. V lost 4 bases and J lost 7, with 13 bases in between. CDR3 sequence reads: CASSSTTNLGELFF. The CDR3 region has the DNA TGTGCCAGCAGCTCAACGACAAACCTCGGGGAGCTGTTTTTT.

The chain employs TRBV4-3 and TRBJ2-7; D remains unclear. V was trimmed by 4 bases and J by 0 bases, leaving 4 bases between them. The CDR3 spans 12 residues. Per the germline V gene, CDR1 is LGHNA and CDR2 is YSLEER. The CDR3 sequence: CASSPPSYEQYF. DNA for the CDR3: TGCGCCAGCAGCCCTCCCTCCTACGAGCAGTACTTC.

The DNA of the CDR3 is TGTGCCAGCAGCTTAGATCCGGGGGGTGGCTACACCTTC. It is translated as CASSLDPGGGYTF. The chain recombines TRBV7-9 with TRBJ1-2; D perhaps matches TRBD1 (5 bases). V dropped 1 base and J dropped 7 bases, with 10 bases sitting between them. Germline loops: CDR1 SEHNR, CDR2 FQNEAQ (reference sequence). CDR3 size: 13 residues.

The chain employs TRBV27 and TRBJ1-1; tentative D call: TRBD1 (6 bases). Germline loops: CDR1 MNHEY, CDR2 SMNVEV (reference sequence). The CDR3 is made up of 15 amino acids. The V end lost 2 bases, the J end lost 3 bases, and 13 bases lay between the germline ends. The CDR3: CASSLGRGYYTEAFF. The CDR3 DNA follows: TGTGCCAGCAGTTTAGGGAGGGGGTACTACACTGAAGCTTTCTTT.

For the CDR3, the DNA is TGCAGCGTGGTGTACGGGAAGGGGGAGCTGTTTTTT. Protein sequence: CSVVYGKGELFF. The chain joins TRBV29-1 to TRBJ2-2; TRBD2 might be the D (5 bases). CDR1 SQVTM and CDR2 ANQGSEA come from the germline V gene. The V gene lost 6 bases and the J gene lost 8 bases, with 13 bases spanning the gap. This CDR3 has 12 amino acids.

The chain joins TRBV7-7 to TRBJ2-1, with 12 bases fitting TRBD1. V shed 5 bases and J 6 bases; nucleotides not matched to a gene: 11. CDR3 length: 17 residues. CDR1 SSHAT and CDR2 FNYEAQ come from the germline V gene (reference sequence). The CDR3 bases are TGTGCCAGCAGCCCCCAACTCGGGACAGGGGGCGTCAATGAGCAGTTCTTC. As protein: CASSPQLGTGGVNEQFF.